The sequence of this T cell receptor beta chain was determined in a study of vaccination and CD4 T cells after COVID-19. Treatment specified: approximately 10-day PBMC culture with coronavirus spike peptide pools or control peptides (ViraFEST assay). Comments on this clonotype: Antigen specificity is unknown.

The Oncomine TCR Beta short-read assay was applied to DNA of cultured CD4+ T cells. TCRdb re-called the PCR reads with MiXCR, one entry per CDR3 protein. This table has roughly 17,000 distinct CDR3 sequences, just over 70% appearing once. The sequenced material came from CD4+ T cells from blood, cultured in vitro. This TCR came from a human donor who had recovered from COVID-19.

The CDR3 is CASSRDGDYGYTF. The CDR3 nucleotides are TGTGCCAGCAGTCGGGACGGAGACTATGGCTACACCTTC. The rearrangement joins TRBV6-2 or TRBV6-3 to TRBJ1-2, with D possibly matching TRBD1 (5 bases). Germline V gene lookup returns CDR1 MNHEY and CDR2 SVGEGT. CDR3 size: 13 residues. Deletions cut 5 bases from V and 3 bases from J, with 10 bases between.